A selection of T cell receptor beta chains follows, all from one sample in a study of human T cells and chemical hapten exposure. TCRdb recomputed calls from the RACE reads with MiXCR, one row per CDR3 protein. The top ten hold over 6.5% of the sample, which has around 330,000 distinct CDR3 sequences, roughly 6% seen once. Here the sequenced sample was whole blood, taken in connection with sensitization to the hapten diphenylcyclopropenone (DPC). The source is a woman aged 18-29 years with alopecia areata. Some clones in this sample may be carry-over from other donors' samples. CDR3s include the opening cysteine and the closing phenylalanine or tryptophan. The D gene is left open where the match is weak. Size values are once, few and many counts, or a class for expanded clones, and some rows have none.

D,J,length,V,size,CDR3,DNA
TRBD1,TRBJ1-1,13,TRBV18,NA,CATSGGQWTEAFF,TGTGCCACTTCAGGGGGGCAGTGGACTGAAGCTTTCTTT
NA,TRBJ2-3,15,TRBV12-3/TRBV12-4,many,CASSLAGGQADTQYF,TGTGCCAGCAGTTTAGCGGGGGGCCAGGCAGATACGCAGTATTTT
NA,TRBJ1-1,17,TRBV6-2/TRBV6-3,once,CASSQYTRVDRNTKAFF,TGTGCCAGCAGTCAATATACCCGAGTCGACAGGAACACTAAAGCTTTCTTT
TRBD1,TRBJ2-7,18,TRBV7-9,few,CASSNRLKGAEDPYEQYF,TGTGCCAGCAGCAACCGCCTTAAGGGGGCGGAGGACCCGTACGAGCAGTACTTC
NA,TRBJ1-2,14,TRBV2,few,CASSEAPAIYGYTF,TGTGCCAGCAGTGAAGCTCCAGCGATCTATGGCTACACCTTC
TRBD2,TRBJ2-3,15,TRBV29-1,many,CSVGASGGGTDTQYF,TGCAGCGTTGGCGCTAGCGGGGGAGGCACAGATACGCAGTATTTT
TRBD1,TRBJ2-5,13,TRBV29-1,many,CSVGQGYQETQYF,TGCAGCGTTGGACAGGGATACCAAGAGACCCAGTACTTC
NA,TRBJ2-5,17,TRBV27,many,CASSLGMDGLFQETQYF,TGTGCCAGCAGTTTGGGAATGGACGGGCTATTCCAAGAGACCCAGTACTTC
NA,TRBJ1-6,15,TRBV12-3/TRBV12-4,NA,CASSPAGTYNSPLHF,TGTGCCAGCAGTCCAGCCGGGACATATAATTCACCCCTCCACTTT
NA,TRBJ1-1,14,TRBV6-5,many,CASSPLGAVTEAFF,TGTGCCAGCAGTCCTCTGGGAGCAGTCACTGAAGCTTTCTTT
TRBD1,TRBJ1-1,14,TRBV24-1,NA,CATGDTYRGDEAFF,TGTGCCACCGGTGATACATACAGGGGGGATGAAGCTTTCTTT
NA,TRBJ1-3,15,TRBV4-3,many,CASSQERGSGNTIYF,TGCGCCAGCAGCCAAGAGAGAGGCTCTGGAAACACCATATATTTT
NA,TRBJ1-4,16,TRBV11-2,NA,CASSLDFRGLNEKLFF,TGTGCCAGCAGCTTAGATTTTCGGGGGCTTAATGAAAAACTGTTTTTT
NA,TRBJ1-3,14,TRBV13,few,CASSYARSRNTIYF,TGTGCCAGCAGCTATGCGCGGAGCCGAAACACCATATATTTT
TRBD1,TRBJ2-2,14,TRBV19,NA,CASRSTGGSGELFF,TGTGCCAGTAGGTCGACAGGGGGCTCCGGGGAGCTGTTTTTT
TRBD1,TRBJ1-3,14,TRBV10-3,NA,CAISGTGDGNTIYF,TGTGCCATCAGTGGGACAGGGGATGGAAACACCATATATTTT
NA,TRBJ2-3,15,TRBV5-1,NA,CASSLWGGDTDTQYF,TGCGCCAGCAGCTTGTGGGGCGGGGACACAGATACGCAGTATTTT
NA,TRBJ2-2,13,TRBV6-6,few,CASSYVLRGELFF,TGTGCCAGCAGTTACGTCCTTAGGGGGGAGCTGTTTTTT
NA,TRBJ1-2,14,TRBV7-9,few,CASSLISVEAGYTF,TGTGCCAGCAGCTTAATATCTGTGGAAGCTGGCTACACCTTC
NA,TRBJ2-7,12,TRBV6-5,few,CASSFGGYEQYF,TGTGCCAGCAGTTTCGGAGGGTACGAGCAGTACTTC
NA,TRBJ2-6,15,TRBV6-2/TRBV6-3,many,CASNPALSGANVLTF,TGTGCCAGCAACCCGGCACTCTCTGGGGCCAACGTCCTGACTTTC
NA,TRBJ1-1,16,TRBV7-9,few,CASSPGAAALLGEAFF,TGTGCCAGCAGTCCAGGGGCGGCAGCTTTGCTTGGTGAAGCTTTCTTT
TRBD1,TRBJ1-1,14,TRBV6-2/TRBV6-3,many,CASSEGTGLAEAFF,TGTGCCAGCAGTGAGGGGACAGGCCTGGCTGAAGCTTTCTTT
NA,TRBJ2-2,14,TRBV12-3/TRBV12-4,NA,CASSSPRRTGELFF,TGTGCCAGCAGCTCTCCCCGCCGGACCGGGGAGCTGTTTTTT
TRBD1,TRBJ2-2,18,TRBV24-1,many,CATSDFDRGTGNTGELFF,TGTGCCACCAGTGATTTTGACAGGGGAACTGGGAACACCGGGGAGCTGTTTTTT
NA,TRBJ1-2,13,TRBV12-3/TRBV12-4,NA,CASTTRGHDGYTF,TGTGCCAGCACCACCCGCGGGCACGATGGCTACACCTTC
NA,TRBJ1-1,15,TRBV20-1,NA,CSAMGGGVSGTEAFF,TGCAGTGCTATGGGCGGGGGGGTGAGTGGCACTGAAGCTTTCTTT
NA,TRBJ1-5,15,TRBV28,few,CASSSPEVGNQPQHF,TGTGCCAGCAGTTCCCCGGAGGTGGGCAATCAGCCCCAGCATTTT
NA,TRBJ2-1,14,TRBV6-2/TRBV6-3,many,CASSWRGHYNEQFF,TGTGCCAGCAGTTGGAGGGGGCACTACAATGAGCAGTTCTTC
NA,TRBJ1-6,11,TRBV5-1,few,CARSGNSPLHF,TGCGCCCGCTCCGGGAATTCACCCCTCCACTTT
NA,TRBJ2-3,15,TRBV6-2/TRBV6-3,few,CASSYEALGTDTQYF,TGTGCCAGCAGTTACGAAGCCCTCGGCACAGATACGCAGTATTTT
NA,TRBJ1-5,17,TRBV20-1,NA,CSARRPGAVPESQPQHF,TGCAGTGCTAGAAGGCCAGGGGCCGTCCCGGAGTCTCAGCCCCAGCATTTT
NA,TRBJ1-2,15,TRBV3-1,many,CASSQGAPDNYGYTF,TGTGCCAGCAGCCAAGGGGCACCCGATAACTATGGCTACACCTTC
NA,TRBJ2-3,13,TRBV10-3,NA,CAISQTGLDTQYF,TGTGCCATCAGCCAAACAGGGCTTGATACGCAGTATTTT
NA,TRBJ2-2,14,TRBV3-1,NA,CASSQAGDTGELFF,TGTGCCAGCAGCCAAGCCGGCGACACCGGGGAGCTGTTTTTT
TRBD1,TRBJ1-2,13,TRBV4-1,many,CASSQGTGYGYTF,TGCGCCAGCAGCCAAGGGACAGGCTATGGCTACACCTTC
NA,TRBJ2-7,15,TRBV7-8,few,CASSFREPGDYEQYF,TGTGCCAGCAGCTTCAGGGAGCCCGGAGACTACGAGCAGTACTTC
NA,TRBJ2-7,16,TRBV6-2/TRBV6-3,NA,CASTLQITGIEYEQYF,TGTGCCAGCACCTTACAAATTACAGGAATCGAGTACGAGCAGTACTTC
NA,TRBJ1-6,16,TRBV7-8,many,CASSFAGDSYNSPLHF,TGTGCCAGCAGCTTCGCCGGAGACAGCTATAATTCACCCCTCCACTTT
NA,TRBJ1-4,13,TRBV20-1,few,CSARVGFNEKLFF,TGCAGTGCTAGAGTCGGATTTAATGAAAAACTGTTTTTT